The text below deals with one TCR beta chain. What it binds is not known. Generated by immunoSEQ multiplex PCR, the TCRdb table keeps only in-frame clones and is missing some. This table has 150,000 to 200,000 clones, about 85% appearing once. The sample is drawn from a study of cytomegalovirus exposure and HLA in healthy donors. Across the whole study: The same platform was used for the 95 to 150 validation repertoires and the approximately 670 first-cohort repertoires, a later analysis reported. Findings and limits, study-wide: In a later analysis, first-cohort TCR clusters were found to tend to co-occur in the 120 or so validation repertoires. Diagnosis of cytomegalovirus status made by the classifier reportedly showed high specificity and sensitivity. Many donors carried some public TCRs, although rarity characterized most TCR sequences.

The sequenced material came from PBMCs. The receptor comes from a man aged 18 to 30 in good health and CMV-seropositive.

The CDR3 loop reads CASSQERVADGDTQYF. In DNA form, the CDR3 reads TGCGCCAGCAGCCAAGAACGGGTAGCGGACGGGGATACGCAGTATTTT. The V and J genes are TRBV4-1 and TRBJ2-3, with D perhaps matching TRBD2 (6 bases). Trimming shortened V by 0 bases and J by 6 bases, and 16 bases separated the two germline ends. The germline V gene encodes CDR1 MGHRA and CDR2 YSYEKL. CDR3 length: 16 residues.